This T cell receptor (beta chain) was identified in a study of PD-L1 blockade in urothelial cancer. Background on the study: Male sex and bladder-origin urothelial cancer characterized about 90% of the roughly 30 patients. Blood samples had a median of approximately 150,000 T cells, 80,000 to 100,000 unique TCRs, and clonality roughly 0.088.

Produced via immunoSEQ multiplex PCR; TCRdb's table is partial and in-frame only. The sample contains 60,000 to 75,000 clones, around 86% of which appear only once. Deletions cut 0 bases from V and 0 bases from J, with 9 bases between. The length of the CDR3 is 16 residues. The germline V gene encodes CDR1 MNHEY and CDR2 SVGAGI. Time point meaning: pretreatment peripheral blood. Anywhere from 1 to 8 samples came from each patient, spanning pretreatment and on-treatment. This receptor was identified in a man between 60 and 75 years old with urothelial cancer. The sample was PBMCs, taken around atezolizumab (anti-PD-L1) treatment. The rearrangement joins TRBV6-5 to TRBJ1-3, with D hard to call. The CDR3 sequence is CASSYSLVASGNTIYF. For the CDR3, the DNA is TGTGCCAGCAGTTACTCTTTGGTAGCCTCTGGAAACACCATATATTTT.